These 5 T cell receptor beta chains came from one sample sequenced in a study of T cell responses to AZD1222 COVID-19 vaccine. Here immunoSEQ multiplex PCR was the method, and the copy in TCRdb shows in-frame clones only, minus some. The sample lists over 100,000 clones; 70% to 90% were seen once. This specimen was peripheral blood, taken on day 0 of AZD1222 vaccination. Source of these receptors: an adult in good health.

CDR3 in DNA: TGTGCCAGTAGTCTCATGGGGGGATTATCCTACGAGCAGTACTTC. It specifies CASSLMGGLSYEQYF. This chain joins TRBV19 and TRBJ2-7, with D perhaps matching TRBD2 (6 bases). The germline V gene encodes CDR1 LNHDA and CDR2 SQIVND (reference sequence). The CDR3 is 15 residues long. Trimming took 5 bases from V and 1 from J, leaving 15 bases between them.

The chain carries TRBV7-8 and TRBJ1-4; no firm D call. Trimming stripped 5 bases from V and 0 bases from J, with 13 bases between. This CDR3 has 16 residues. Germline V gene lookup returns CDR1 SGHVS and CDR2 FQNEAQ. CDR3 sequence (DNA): TGTGCCAGCAGCCAGCCCCCCATCGCAACTAATGAAAAACTGTTTTTT. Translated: CASSQPPIATNEKLFF.

The CDR3 here is CATSDPGGSNYGYTF. CDR3 DNA sequence: TGTGCCACCAGTGATCCCGGGGGGTCCAACTATGGCTACACCTTC. The chain uses TRBV24-1 and TRBJ1-2, with D possibly being TRBD1 (5 bases). The CDR3 has 15 amino acids. The V gene's germline CDR1 is KGHDR and CDR2 SFDVKD. Trimming took 3 bases from V and 2 from J, leaving 12 bases between them.

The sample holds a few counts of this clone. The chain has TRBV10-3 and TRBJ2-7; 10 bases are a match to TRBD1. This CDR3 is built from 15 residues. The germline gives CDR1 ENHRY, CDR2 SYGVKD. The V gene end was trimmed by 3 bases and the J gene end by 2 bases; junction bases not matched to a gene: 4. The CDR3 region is CAISDTDRGAYEQYF. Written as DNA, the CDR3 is TGTGCCATCAGTGATACGGACAGGGGGGCCTACGAGCAGTACTTC.

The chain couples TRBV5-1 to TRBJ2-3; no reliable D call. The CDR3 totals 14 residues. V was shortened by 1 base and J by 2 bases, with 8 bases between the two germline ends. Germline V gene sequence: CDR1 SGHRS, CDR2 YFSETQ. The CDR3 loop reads CASSLIVHTDTQYF. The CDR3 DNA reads TGCGCCAGCAGCTTGATTGTCCACACAGATACGCAGTATTTT.